Below, 14 T cell receptor beta chains from the same sample are listed, as sequenced in a study of T cell repertoires in cytomegalovirus infection. TCRdb re-analysed the reads in MiXCR, keeping a single row per CDR3 protein. The table shows about 700,000 distinct CDR3 sequences, with around 32% occurring only once. Antigens of these TCRs are unknown. The input for sequencing was cultured PBMCs, taken from culture after CMV antigen stimulation. The receptors come from a human donor in good health (CMV status not recorded). Some clones in this sample may be carry-over from other donors' samples.

This clonotype was observed a few times. This rearrangement joins TRBV5-1 to TRBJ2-7, with D possibly matching TRBD2 (6 bases). Trimming removed 0 bases at V and 1 base at J, with 14 bases between. This CDR3 has 16 amino acids. Germline-derived CDR1 and CDR2 are SGHRS and YFSETQ. Here the CDR3 reads CASSLALGGGSYEQYF. The CDR3 DNA is TGCGCCAGCAGCTTGGCCTTAGGCGGAGGGTCCTACGAGCAGTACTTC.

V is TRBV20-1 and J is TRBJ2-1; 7 bases align to TRBD1. The CDR3 is 12 amino acids. The junction had 5 bases not matched to a gene; V was cut back by 7 bases and J by 5 bases. Germline CDR1 and CDR2: DFQATT and SNEGSKA (reference sequence). The CDR3 loop reads CSGRQGNNEQFF. The CDR3 nucleotides read TGCAGTGGGAGACAGGGAAACAATGAGCAGTTCTTC.

This clonotype was seen a handful of times. The rearrangement links TRBV6-2 or TRBV6-3 to TRBJ1-6; no firm D call. Trimming removed 2 bases at V and 9 bases at J, with 5 bases between. The V gene's germline CDR1 is MNHEY and CDR2 SVGEGT. The CDR3 has 12 residues. The CDR3 DNA sequence: TGTGCCAGCAGTTACCGGAGTTCACCCCTCCACTTT. Translating gives CASSYRSSPLHF.

This clonotype was counted a few times. This chain connects TRBV27 to TRBJ1-6; D gene ambiguous. Trimming cost V 2 bases and J 4 bases, with 6 bases left between them. There are 14 residues in the CDR3. Germline CDR1 MNHEY, CDR2 SMNVEV (reference sequence). For the CDR3, the DNA is TGTGCCAGCAGTTTAGAAGAGTATAATTCACCCCTCCACTTT. Encoded protein: CASSLEEYNSPLHF.

This clonotype was counted a few times. This chain connects TRBV7-2 to TRBJ2-6; 7 nucleotides line up with TRBD1. Germline lookup yields CDR1 SGHTA and CDR2 FQGNSA. Trimming cost V 5 bases and J 0 bases; bases outside gene matches: 10. The CDR3 runs 18 residues. CDR3 in DNA: TGTGCCAGCAGCATCCAGGGACAGACCCACTCTGGGGCCAACGTCCTGACTTTC. Its translation: CASSIQGQTHSGANVLTF.

This clonotype came up many times. The CDR3 sequence: CASSSDVNQPQHF. In DNA form, the CDR3 reads TGTGCCAGCAGCTCAGACGTAAATCAGCCCCAGCATTTT. The V and J genes are TRBV7-2 and TRBJ1-5, with D unclear. The V end lost 4 bases, the J end lost 4 bases, and 8 bases lay between the germline ends. The germline CDR1 and CDR2 sequences are SGHTA and FQGNSA. The CDR3 is 13 amino acids.

This clonotype has only a few counts. V usage is TRBV28 and J usage is TRBJ2-5; 9 nucleotides match TRBD1. Looked up from germline, CDR1 is MDHEN and CDR2 is SYDVKM. V shed 6 bases and J 5 bases; nucleotides not matched to a gene: 7. The CDR3 has 14 residues. This CDR3 is CASSYRDRVETQYF. CDR3 DNA sequence: TGTGCCAGCAGCTACCGGGACAGGGTTGAGACCCAGTACTTC.

The chain employs TRBV12-3 or TRBV12-4 and TRBJ2-5, with D possibly matching TRBD1 (6 bases). CDR3 length: 15 amino acids. Trimming shortened V by 3 bases and J by 3 bases, and 14 bases separated the two germline ends. This CDR3 is CASSFLGTYEETQYF. CDR3 DNA sequence: TGTGCCAGCAGTTTCCTTGGGACATATGAAGAGACCCAGTACTTC.

About this clonotype itself: Mismatch with germline at one junction end may stem from a read error. The V gene is TRBV7-8, the J gene TRBJ2-7; D is ambiguous. CDR1 is SGHVS, CDR2 FQNEAQ, per germline. This CDR3 contains 12 residues. The CDR3: CAISSNIHEQYF. The CDR3 coding sequence is TGTGCCATCAGCTCCAACATCCACGAGCAGTACTTC.

V is TRBV20-1 and J is TRBJ1-1, with 7 nucleotides matching TRBD1. This CDR3 comprises 14 residues. V was pared by 6 bases and J by 3 bases, with 10 bases of the junction left unmatched. Germline loops: CDR1 DFQATT, CDR2 SNEGSKA (reference sequence). CDR3 sequence (DNA): TGCAGTGCCCCCGAGGGCAGGGGGGACACTGAAGCTTTCTTT. It yields the protein CSAPEGRGDTEAFF.

This clonotype was seen only a few times. The CDR3 sequence: CASSQAGGTGLVEQYF. In nucleotides, the CDR3 is TGCGCCAGCAGCCAAGCTGGGGGTACAGGGCTTGTCGAGCAGTACTTC. V gene TRBV4-3 combines with J gene TRBJ2-7; a weak D match, TRBD1 (6 bases). Between the trimmed V and J ends, which lost 1 base and 6 bases, there was a span of 19 bases. Germline V gives CDR1 LGHNA, CDR2 YSLEER. The CDR3 totals 16 residues.

This clonotype appeared a few times. V gene TRBV7-2 combines with J gene TRBJ2-7; maybe TRBD2 (6 bases). Trimming took off 5 bases at V and 3 bases at J, with 14 bases between the two ends. CDR1 and CDR2 from the germline V gene are SGHTA and FQGNSA. CDR3 length: 14 residues. The CDR3 DNA follows: TGTGCCAGCAGCCCTCGGGCGGGGTTCTACGAGCAGTACTTC. This translates into CASSPRAGFYEQYF.

The chain has TRBV19 and TRBJ1-5, with 7 bases identical to TRBD1. Germline trimming cut 7 bases from V and 3 bases from J; bases unmatched to any gene: 3. The CDR3 contains 13 residues. The germline V gene encodes CDR1 LNHDA and CDR2 SQIVND (reference sequence). In DNA, the CDR3 is TGTGCCAGTACAGGGACAGACAATCAGCCCCAGCATTTT. Amino acid sequence: CASTGTDNQPQHF.

This clonotype showed up many times. For the CDR3, the DNA is TGTGCCAGCAGCCTCTACAGGGGTCGCAATCAGCCCCAGCATTTT. This codes for CASSLYRGRNQPQHF. The chain joins TRBV7-2 to TRBJ1-5; 7 bases agree with TRBD1. The V and J ends lost 5 bases and 2 bases, in that order; junction bases with no gene match: 6. The CDR3 is 15 amino acids. Germline lookup yields CDR1 SGHTA and CDR2 FQGNSA. Full variable domain (rest looked up from reference TRBV7-2 and TRBJ1-5): GAGVSQSPSNKVTEKGKDVELRCDPISGHTALYWYRQSLGQGLEFLIYFQGNSAPDKSGLPSDRFSAERTGGSVSTLTIQRTQQEDSAVYLCASSLYRGRNQPQHFGDGTRLSIL.